These T cell receptor beta chains were read from a single sample in a study of blood T cell repertoires in COVID-19. TCRdb keeps only in-frame clones here, not all; method: immunoSEQ multiplex PCR. In the table there are about half a million clones, around 85% of which are singletons. Sequences were obtained from PBMCs or T cells enriched from blood (not recorded which). These receptors originate from a woman in her sixties or seventies who had recovered from COVID-19. Each CDR3 is given with its conserved first and last residue. The D gene is left open where the match is weak. Rows may omit the clone size; those that give it use once, few, many or a size class.

clone size	V gene	J gene	D gene	CDR3 DNA	CDR3 protein
.	TRBV9	TRBJ2-1	.	TGTGCCAGCAGCGTAGGGGTAGCGGTCTACAATGAGCAGTTCTTC	CASSVGVAVYNEQFF
.	TRBV24-1	TRBJ1-5	.	TGTGCCACCAGTGATCGCCGGGACTCCAATCAGCCCCAGCATTTT	CATSDRRDSNQPQHF
.	TRBV14	TRBJ1-1	TRBD1	TGTGCCAGCAGCCGAACAGGGGGGACTGAAGCTTTCTTT	CASSRTGGTEAFF
.	TRBV7-2	TRBJ1-1	.	TGTGCCAGCAGCTCCAGTACCATGAACACTGAAGCTTTCTTT	CASSSSTMNTEAFF
.	TRBV24-1	TRBJ2-3	.	TGTGCCACCAGTGACCATGCAGATACGCAGTATTTT	CATSDHADTQYF
.	TRBV5-1	TRBJ1-1	.	TGCGCCAGCAGCTTGGTAGGACAGATGAACACTGAAGCTTTCTTT	CASSLVGQMNTEAFF
.	TRBV4-1	TRBJ2-7	TRBD2	TGCGCCAGCAGCCAGTCTTTGCGCGGGGGGTCCTACGAGCAGTACTTC	CASSQSLRGGSYEQYF
.	TRBV24-1	TRBJ1-5	.	TGTGCCACCAGTGAGGGAGGTAGCAATCAGCCCCAGCATTTT	CATSEGGSNQPQHF
.	TRBV3-1/TRBV3-2	TRBJ2-1	TRBD2	TGTGCCAGCAGCTTACTAGCGAATGAGCAGTTCTTC	CASSLLANEQFF
.	TRBV4-2	TRBJ2-2	TRBD1	TGTGCCAGCAGCCATCCGGGACAGGGGGCGGGCGGGGAGCTGTTTTTT	CASSHPGQGAGGELFF
.	TRBV3-1/TRBV3-2	TRBJ2-1	TRBD2	TGTGCCAGCAGCCAAACCAGACTAGCGGGCAATGAGCAGTTCTTC	CASSQTRLAGNEQFF
.	TRBV12-3/TRBV12-4	TRBJ1-1	TRBD1	TGTGCCAGCAGTTTGCAGGGGGTCACTGAAGCTTTCTTT	CASSLQGVTEAFF
once	TRBV10-1	TRBJ1-4	.	TGCGCCAGCAGTTCCAGCAGGGGTGAAAAACTGTTTTTT	CASSSSRGEKLFF
.	TRBV12-3/TRBV12-4	TRBJ2-7	.	TGTGCCAGCAGTTTACAGGGAATCTACGAGCAGTACTTC	CASSLQGIYEQYF
.	TRBV6-5	TRBJ1-1	.	TGTGCCAGCAGTTCCGGACAGCGCAACACTGAAGCTTTCTTT	CASSSGQRNTEAFF
.	TRBV27	TRBJ1-4	.	TGTGCCAGCAGTCCCGTCGGTAATGAAAAACTGTTTTTT	CASSPVGNEKLFF
.	TRBV12-3/TRBV12-4	TRBJ1-2	TRBD1	TGTGCCAGCAACAGGGGGCCTAACTATGGCTACACCTTC	CASNRGPNYGYTF
.	TRBV18	TRBJ2-5	TRBD2	TGTGCCAGCTCCCCGTCTGTTGCGGGGGGAGAGACCCAGTACTTC	CASSPSVAGGETQYF
once	TRBV6-5	TRBJ1-6	TRBD1	TGTGCCAGCAGTTACTCTGGACAGGGGGGGGATTCACCCCTCCACTTT	CASSYSGQGGDSPLHF
.	TRBV29-1	TRBJ2-5	TRBD2	TGCAGCGTGGGAGGGGAGCCTCTGGCCCAGTACTTC	CSVGGEPLAQYF
.	TRBV2	TRBJ1-1	TRBD1	TGTGCCAGCAGTTTAAGGGGGACAGGGGTAGGGTACACTGAAGCTTTCTTT	CASSLRGTGVGYTEAFF
.	TRBV9	TRBJ2-5	.	TGTGCCAGCGCTTCTCCTGTTCAGGAAGAGACCCAGTACTTC	CASASPVQEETQYF
.	TRBV5-1	TRBJ2-3	TRBD1	TGCGCCAGCAGCATCCGACAGGGGAGGACAGATACGCAGTATTTT	CASSIRQGRTDTQYF
.	TRBV5-4	TRBJ1-1	.	TGTGCCAGCAGCTTGGATAGGAGGGACACTGAAGCTTTCTTT	CASSLDRRDTEAFF
.	TRBV24-1	TRBJ2-1	TRBD2	TGTGCCACCAGTCCCGCCGGGGGGGTAAATGAGCAGTTCTTC	CATSPAGGVNEQFF
once	TRBV12-3/TRBV12-4	TRBJ1-2	TRBD1	TGTGCCAGCACCCAAGGACAGGTCTATGGCTACACCTTC	CASTQGQVYGYTF